This T cell receptor beta chain appears in the sequencing data of a study of cytomegalovirus exposure and HLA in healthy donors. Findings of the study overall: Association of a missense DCLRE1C variant with TCR beta V- and J-gene trimming was reported in a later analysis.

To note about this clone: Its antigen is currently unknown.

This PCR relied on a set of 60 Vbeta primers and 13 Jbeta primers. TCRdb's table, derived via immunoSEQ multiplex PCR, lists solely in-frame clones and lacks some. The sample consists of 100,000 or so clones, around 74% of them appearing once. Material: PBMCs. The sequence came from a man aged 35 to 55 in good health and CMV-seronegative.

The CDR3 loop reads CSVEDFVNRVNEQFF. CDR3 bases: TGCAGCGTTGAAGATTTTGTCAACAGGGTCAATGAGCAGTTCTTC. This chain joins TRBV29-1 and TRBJ2-1; D is perhaps TRBD1 (6 bases). Per germline, CDR1 SQVTM and CDR2 ANQGSEA. V lost 0 bases and J lost 6, with 15 bases in between. The CDR3 extends over 15 amino acids.